The rows below give T cell receptor beta chains drawn from one sample of a study of cytomegalovirus exposure and HLA in healthy donors. Measured with immunoSEQ multiplex PCR; TCRdb has only the in-frame clones, and not every one. This repertoire includes approximately 77,000 clones. Sequencing was carried out using PBMCs. These receptors were taken from a man aged 25 to 40 in good health and CMV-seronegative. Each CDR3 is given with its conserved first and last residue. Fields, in order: CDR3 length, J gene, V gene, CDR3 protein.

>13|TRBJ2-5|TRBV6-6
CASSRIAQETQYF
>14|TRBJ1-1|TRBV2
CASSSDRLNTEAFF
>13|TRBJ1-5|TRBV19
CASSWRINQPQHF
>15|TRBJ2-7|TRBV4-2
CASSQARGQGYEQYF
>16|TRBJ2-2|TRBV5-8
CASSSRQGLNTGELFF
>15|TRBJ2-5|TRBV6-6
CASSYSRQYQETQYF
>15|TRBJ1-2|TRBV5-1
CASSPSTSYNYGYTF
>17|TRBJ2-1|TRBV11-3
CASSLGDYPSSDNEQFF
>14|TRBJ2-2|TRBV6-6
CASIGTENTGELFF
>15|TRBJ2-7|TRBV12-5
CASGLVSTFSYEQYF
>18|TRBJ2-1|TRBV4-2
CASSQDPPSGGSKYEQFF
>15|TRBJ2-7|TRBV11-2
CASSSRNRGNYEQYF
>13|TRBJ1-1|TRBV6-5
CASSPRLGPEAFF
>17|TRBJ2-3|TRBV5-6
CASSLVGRGRFTDTQYF
>14|TRBJ2-2|TRBV19
CASSILGSTGELFF
>17|TRBJ1-2|TRBV7-2
CASSLWGQYRANYGYTF
>16|TRBJ2-2|TRBV9
CASSVVPGLPSGELFF
>15|TRBJ1-5|TRBV6-5
CASRSGTGGNQPQHF
>15|TRBJ2-2|TRBV2
CASSQQGRYTGELFF
>14|TRBJ1-1|TRBV7-9
CASSPRTGGTEAFF
>15|TRBJ2-1|TRBV18
CASSPGTGVYNEQFF
>12|TRBJ2-5|TRBV18
CASSEAQETQYF
>13|TRBJ1-2|TRBV27
CASRFTGYYGYTF
>16|TRBJ2-7|TRBV5-5
CASIIRGTGKTYEQYF
>14|TRBJ1-2|TRBV19
CASSISGRGGGYTF
>15|TRBJ2-7|TRBV10-3
CAITPGLAQRNEQYF
>13|TRBJ1-2|TRBV2
CASSAGRWFGYTF
>13|TRBJ2-7|TRBV18
CASSPRSGRLLYF
>13|TRBJ1-5|TRBV10-3
CAISESGGQPQHF
>16|TRBJ2-3|TRBV9
CASSGDKRTGADTQYF
>14|TRBJ2-2|TRBV9
CASSVDRFTGELFF
>16|TRBJ2-1|TRBV9
CASSYTLWESGNEQFF
>15|TRBJ2-7|TRBV9
CASSVEGALMGEQYF
>17|TRBJ2-1|TRBV11-1
CASSFSRTGGAYNEQFF
>16|TRBJ2-3|TRBV29-1
CSVAGGEGRYTDTQYF
>13|TRBJ1-5|TRBV7-7
CASSRGENQPQHF
>15|TRBJ2-3|TRBV5-1
CASSLTGTETDTQYF
>14|TRBJ1-2|TRBV18
CASSPGNSGYGYTF
>15|TRBJ2-1|TRBV2
CASRTLGGPRGRQFF
>19|TRBJ1-5|TRBV6-8
CASSYVGFGGRLSNQPQHF
>17|TRBJ2-7|TRBV14
CASSQDLYEAGVYEQYF
>16|TRBJ2-5|TRBV2
CASSGGLAGGQETQYF
>14|TRBJ1-1|TRBV29-1
CSVNGFWRGTEAFF
>12|TRBJ2-1|TRBV5-6
CASSLVGGEQFF
>14|TRBJ2-1|TRBV5-6
CASSLAHWAGEQFF
>12|TRBJ2-7|TRBV5-1
CASGTGRGEQYF
>17|TRBJ1-1|TRBV10-3
CAISDPSPGNANTEAFF
>13|TRBJ2-3|TRBV9
CASSVAVADAQYF
>11|TRBJ1-2|TRBV7-2
CAHPVLNGYTF
>13|TRBJ1-1|TRBV18
CASSTGVNTEAFF
>16|TRBJ1-3|TRBV18
CASSPIGTAKTNTIYF
>15|TRBJ2-1|TRBV6-5
CASKLAGSSYNEQFF
>13|TRBJ1-5|TRBV28
CAIQEEGNQPQHF
>18|TRBJ1-2|TRBV7-2
CASSLESRGRVTNYGYTF
>16|TRBJ1-5|TRBV7-9
CASSPSGQGGNQPQHF